This T cell receptor beta chain emerged from a study of T cells expressing NK-cell markers. Turning to the study itself: Obtained from sorted CD3+CD56+NKG2C+, CD3+CD56+NKG2C- and CD3+CD56-NKG2C+ T cells were the TCR beta repertoires. Just one sequenced donor of eight was HCMV-seronegative, while seven were seropositive.

Details on this clonotype: Its target is unknown.

Study findings and constraints: In more than 5 donors, dominant CD3+CD56+NKG2C+ clones formed about 1.0-7.0% of CD8+ cells.

This CDR3 has 14 residues. Germline V CDR1 and CDR2: SGDLS, YYNGEE. TCRdb reprocessed the 5' RACE reads, keeping one entry per CDR3 protein, no DNA. The sample has about 160,000 distinct CDR3 sequences. Input material: blood T cells: a sorted CD56 or NKG2C T cell subset, CD4+ or CD8+ T cells, or bulk PBMC T cells (not recorded which). The source of this sequence is a man between 18 and 69 years old in good health. The chain recombines TRBV9 with TRBJ2-1; without DNA, the TCRdb call of TRBD2 cannot be checked. The CDR3 protein is CASSMVAGLDEQFF.